Described below is a single TCR beta chain sequence and its context. With V trimmed by 3 bases and J by 3 bases, 15 bases remained unmatched. From germline, CDR1 is GTSNPN and CDR2 SVGIG (reference sequence). This CDR3 spans 17 amino acids. Libraries were prepared by immunoSEQ multiplex PCR; TCRdb keeps only in-frame clonotypes and omits some of them. The sample consists of 250,000 to 300,000 clones, 83% of them appearing once. These data come from a study of blood T cell repertoires in COVID-19. Study details: PBMCs, B-cell-depleted T cells, or T cells were the source of the cDNA or gDNA that made up the material.

The rearrangement uses TRBV30 and TRBJ2-3; 7 positions match TRBD2. The TCR comes from a man aged 55 to 70 who had recovered from COVID-19. The sequenced sample was peripheral blood. In nucleotides, the CDR3 is TGTGCCTGGAGCGGAAGAACCGGACTAGTCGGAACAGATACGCAGTATTTT. The encoded protein is CAWSGRTGLVGTDTQYF.